A single sample gave rise to the 23 T cell receptor beta chains below, sequenced in a study of T cell clonotyping in hematopoietic cell transplantation. Noted time point: recipient sample about 28 days before transplant, after cytoreduction. Using immunoSEQ multiplex PCR, the repertoire was profiled, and TCRdb retains in-frame clones only, with some absent. The table records about 27,000 clones, 60% to 80% of them present only once. Sequences were derived from peripheral blood mononuclear cells, sampled before stem cell transplant. The receptor set was obtained from a man aged 45-65 years with myelodysplastic syndrome. Some clones in this sample may be carry-over from other donors' samples.

V is TRBV25-1 and J is TRBJ2-5; D ambiguous. The length of the CDR3 is 11 residues. Germline V gene sequence: CDR1 MGHDK, CDR2 SYGVNS. Trimming left V 3 bases short and J 7 bases short, with 6 bases between. The CDR3 DNA reads as TGTGCCAGCAGTGACCCCCCGACCCAGTACTTC. Amino acid sequence: CASSDPPTQYF.

This chain joins TRBV7-8 and TRBJ1-2; D uncertain. Germline V CDR1 and CDR2: SGHVS, FQNEAQ. V lost 0 bases and J 5 bases, leaving 13 bases between the germline ends. The CDR3 loop spans 15 amino acids. CDR3 region: CASSLAPREAYGYTF. CDR3 in DNA: TGTGCCAGCAGCTTAGCCCCGCGGGAAGCTTATGGCTACACCTTC.

The chain couples TRBV6-5 to TRBJ1-3, with D unclear. The CDR3 loop spans 14 amino acids. The germline V gene encodes CDR1 MNHEY and CDR2 SVGAGI. V lost 6 bases, J lost 2 bases, and 11 bases lay in between. The CDR3, as DNA: TGTGCCAGCAGCCCTGGTATCGCTGGAAACACCATATATTTT. It encodes CASSPGIAGNTIYF.

J is TRBJ1-1 and V is TRBV28; tentative D call: TRBD1 (5 bases). CDR3 size: 15 residues. CDR1 is MDHEN and CDR2 is SYDVKM in the germline V gene. The V end was cut by 6 bases, the J end by 1 base, with 15 bases between. In DNA form, the CDR3 reads TGTGCCAGCAGCCGCCCCAGGGTTTGGAACACTGAAGCTTTCTTT. Translated, it gives CASSRPRVWNTEAFF.

CDR3 protein: CASSKPRSGEGSYEQYF. In nucleotides, the CDR3 is TGTGCCAGCAGCAAACCCAGGTCAGGGGAAGGCTCCTACGAGCAGTACTTC. The gene calls are TRBV7-2 and TRBJ2-7; a possible D gene is TRBD1 (6 bases). Germline V gene lookup returns CDR1 SGHTA and CDR2 FQGNSA. V dropped 5 bases and J dropped 0 bases, with 20 bases sitting between them. This CDR3 is 17 amino acids long.

The gene calls are TRBV28 and TRBJ2-7, with D unclear. The CDR3 has 12 residues. With 7 bases removed from V and 5 bases from J, the gap between germline ends came to 12 bases. Germline lookup yields CDR1 MDHEN and CDR2 SYDVKM. The CDR3 DNA reads as TGTGCCAGCACCCCCGGCACCAACGAGCAGTACTTC. Translation: CASTPGTNEQYF.

The chain couples TRBV5-1 to TRBJ2-2, with a tentative D call TRBD2 (5 bases). V lost 6 bases, J lost 0 bases, and 12 bases lay in between. The CDR3 runs 15 residues. Looked up from germline, CDR1 is SGHRS and CDR2 is YFSETQ. CDR3 bases: TGCGCCAGCACAATAGGACTGCCGAACACCGGGGAGCTGTTTTTT. This codes for CASTIGLPNTGELFF.

This clone is a singleton in its sample. V usage is TRBV9 and J usage is TRBJ2-1; tentatively, D is TRBD1 or TRBD2 (5 bases each). This CDR3 contains 15 residues. Germline-derived CDR1 and CDR2 are SGDLS and YYNGEE. The germline V and J ends were trimmed by 3 bases and 8 bases, with 18 bases remaining between them. CDR3 in amino acids: CASSGRDPNVDEQFF. The CDR3 nucleotides are TGTGCCAGCAGCGGTAGGGACCCGAATGTAGATGAGCAGTTCTTC. Full variable domain (missing parts from reference TRBV9 and TRBJ2-1): DSGVTQTPKHLITATGQRVTLRCSPRSGDLSVYWYQQSLDQGLQFLIQYYNGEERAKGNILERFSAQQFPDLHSELNLSSLELGDSALYFCASSGRDPNVDEQFFGPGTRLTVL.

The chain recombines TRBV6-1 with TRBJ1-3, with D perhaps TRBD1 (5 bases). CDR1 is MNHNS and CDR2 is SASEGT in the germline V gene. The CDR3 sequence is 14 residues long. V lost 6 bases to trimming and J lost 6 bases, with 15 bases between them. The CDR3 bases are TGTGCCAGCAGAACCGGGACCAAAGAAAACACCATATATTTT. This encodes CASRTGTKENTIYF.

This clone turned up a few times. As DNA, the CDR3 is TGTGCCAGCAGTTTGAACAGGGTAAACACTGAAGCTTTCTTT. Protein: CASSLNRVNTEAFF. The V gene is TRBV27, the J gene TRBJ1-1, with D possibly matching TRBD1 (6 bases). The V gene lost 3 bases and the J gene lost 2 bases, with 10 bases spanning the gap. The CDR3 covers 14 residues. Per germline, CDR1 MNHEY and CDR2 SMNVEV (reference sequence).

The rearrangement uses TRBV10-3 and TRBJ1-1; no firm D call. V lost 0 bases and J 4 bases, leaving 12 bases between the germline ends. Germline assignment: CDR1 ENHRY and CDR2 SYGVKD. The CDR3 length is 15 residues. CDR3 protein: CAISESTRRSTEAFF. CDR3 DNA sequence: TGTGCCATCAGTGAGTCGACTCGGAGGAGCACTGAAGCTTTCTTT.

The chain is built from TRBV30 and TRBJ2-5, with D possibly being TRBD1 or TRBD2 (6 bases each). This CDR3 region has 14 residues. CDR1 is GTSNPN and CDR2 is SVGIG in the germline V gene (reference sequence). Trimming pared 5 bases from V and 5 bases from J, leaving 18 bases between. As DNA, the CDR3 is TGTGCCTGGGGGGGGCTGGGGGCAAGCGAGACCCAGTACTTC. This translates into CAWGGLGASETQYF.

V gene TRBV7-2 combines with J gene TRBJ2-3, with 8 nucleotides matching TRBD2. The ends lost 8 bases at V and 0 bases at J; junction bases unmatched: 13. Germline-derived CDR1 and CDR2 are SGHTA and FQGNSA. The CDR3 is made up of 17 amino acids. The CDR3 sequence is CASSRTGLALSTDTQYF. The CDR3 DNA follows: TGTGCCAGCTCAAGGACCGGACTAGCTCTCAGCACAGATACGCAGTATTTT.

As DNA, the CDR3 is TGTGCCAGCAGTGAAATGGAGCAGTACTTC. Translating gives CASSEMEQYF. V gene TRBV6-1 combines with J gene TRBJ2-7; D ambiguous. The CDR3 is 10 residues long. V lost 2 bases, J lost 7 bases, and 3 bases lay in between. The germline V gene encodes CDR1 MNHNS and CDR2 SASEGT.

This clone came up a few times. The CDR3 DNA reads as TGTGCCAGCAGCTGGGGCTCCCAAGAGACCCAGTACTTC. Encoded protein: CASSWGSQETQYF. The chain combines TRBV7-2 with TRBJ2-5, with D tentatively TRBD1 (5 bases). From germline, CDR1 is SGHTA and CDR2 FQGNSA. Trimming removed 4 bases from V and 1 base from J, with 7 bases in between. The CDR3 contains 13 residues.

The gene calls are TRBV7-2 and TRBJ2-7; 11 bases match TRBD2. The CDR3 runs 15 residues. Losses at the gene ends were 5 bases for V and 0 bases for J; bases not matched to a gene: 3. Per the germline V gene, CDR1 is SGHTA and CDR2 is FQGNSA. Here the CDR3 DNA reads TGTGCCAGCAGCCATACTAGCGGGAGCTCCTACGAGCAGTACTTC. Translated, it gives CASSHTSGSSYEQYF.

The chain carries TRBV28 and TRBJ2-3; TRBD2 matches at 8 bases. Germline V gene lookup returns CDR1 MDHEN and CDR2 SYDVKM. With V trimmed by 6 bases and J by 4 bases, 12 bases remained unmatched. There are 16 residues in the CDR3. CDR3 bases: TGTGCCAGCAGGCCGGAAGAGCGGGAGCTTCCAGATACGCAGTATTTT. It specifies CASRPEERELPDTQYF.

This clone is medium-sized. The chain links TRBV7-8 to TRBJ2-7; TRBD2 matches at 9 bases. The J segment lost 1 base and the V segment lost 2 bases, leaving 3 bases of the junction unmatched. The CDR3 spans 15 residues. Germline-derived CDR1 and CDR2 are SGHVS and FQNEAQ. The CDR3 loop reads CASSLLSGRSYEQYF. The CDR3, as DNA: TGTGCCAGCAGCTTATTGAGCGGGAGGTCCTACGAGCAGTACTTC.

The chain joins TRBV30 to TRBJ2-2; tentatively, D is TRBD2 (6 bases). V lost 3 bases, J lost 9 bases, and 20 bases lay in between. The CDR3 sequence is 15 residues long. The germline CDR1 and CDR2 sequences are GTSNPN and SVGIG (reference sequence). The CDR3 here is CAWSGGTSSPRELFF. CDR3 bases: TGTGCCTGGAGCGGCGGGACTTCTTCCCCCCGGGAGCTGTTTTTT. Together with reference TRBV30 and TRBJ2-2, the CDR3 gives the full variable domain: SQTIHQWPATLVQPVGSPLSLECTVEGTSNPNLYWYRQAAGRGLQLLFYSVGIGQISSEVPQNLSASRPQDRQFILSSKKLLLSDSGFYLCAWSGGTSSPRELFFGEGSRLTVL.

V and J are TRBV19 and TRBJ2-3; D ambiguous. V lost 1 base, J lost 3 bases, and 2 bases lay in between. There are 12 residues in the CDR3. The germline gives CDR1 LNHDA, CDR2 SQIVND (reference sequence). The CDR3 bases are TGTGCCAGTAGTATAGGAACAGATACGCAGTATTTT. Its protein product is CASSIGTDTQYF.

This clone was seen a handful of times. The V gene is TRBV19, the J gene TRBJ1-2, with D perhaps matching TRBD1 (6 bases). Deletions cut 5 bases from V and 5 bases from J, with 18 bases between. CDR3 size: 15 residues. Germline V lookup: CDR1 LNHDA, CDR2 SQIVND (reference sequence). In DNA, the CDR3 is TGTGCCAGTAGTCCCGGGGACACCTACGGATATGGCTACACCTTC. It encodes CASSPGDTYGYGYTF.

The chain recombines TRBV19 with TRBJ2-1, with 12 bases aligning to TRBD1. V shed 5 bases and J 4 bases; nucleotides not matched to a gene: 3. The CDR3 consists of 15 residues. CDR1 is LNHDA, CDR2 SQIVND, per germline (reference sequence). In DNA form, the CDR3 reads TGTGCCAGTAGTCTGGGACAGGGGGCGTACAATGAGCAGTTCTTC. Translated: CASSLGQGAYNEQFF.

This CDR3 is CASPRVAGGTGELFF. The DNA for the CDR3 is TGTGCCTCCCCTAGGGTAGCGGGAGGCACCGGGGAGCTGTTTTTT. The chain uses TRBV30 and TRBJ2-2; TRBD2 matches at 10 bases. CDR3 length: 15 amino acids. Trimming cost V 7 bases and J 4 bases; bases outside gene matches: 9. Germline loops: CDR1 GTSNPN, CDR2 SVGIG (reference sequence).